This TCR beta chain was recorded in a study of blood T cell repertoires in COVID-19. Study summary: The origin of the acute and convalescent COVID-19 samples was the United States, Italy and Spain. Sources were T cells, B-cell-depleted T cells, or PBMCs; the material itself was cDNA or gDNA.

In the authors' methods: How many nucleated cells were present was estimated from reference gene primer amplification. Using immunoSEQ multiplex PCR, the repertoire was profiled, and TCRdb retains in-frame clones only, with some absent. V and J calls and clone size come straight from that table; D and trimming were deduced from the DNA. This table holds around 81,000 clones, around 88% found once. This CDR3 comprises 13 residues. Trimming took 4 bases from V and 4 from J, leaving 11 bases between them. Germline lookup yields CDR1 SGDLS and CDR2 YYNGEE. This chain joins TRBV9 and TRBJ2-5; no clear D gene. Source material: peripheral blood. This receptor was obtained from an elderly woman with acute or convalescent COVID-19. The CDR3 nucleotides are TGTGCCAGCAGCCTAGTCGGTGGAGAGACCCAGTACTTC. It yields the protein CASSLVGGETQYF.